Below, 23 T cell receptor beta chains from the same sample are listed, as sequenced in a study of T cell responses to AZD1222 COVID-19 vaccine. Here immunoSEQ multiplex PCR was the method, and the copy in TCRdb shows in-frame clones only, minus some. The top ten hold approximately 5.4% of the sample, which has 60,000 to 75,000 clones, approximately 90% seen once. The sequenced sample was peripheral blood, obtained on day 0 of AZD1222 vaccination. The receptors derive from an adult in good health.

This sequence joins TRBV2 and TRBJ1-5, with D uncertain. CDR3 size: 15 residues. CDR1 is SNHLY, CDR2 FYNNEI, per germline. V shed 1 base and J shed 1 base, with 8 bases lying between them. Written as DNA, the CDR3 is TGTGCCAGCAGTGAAGGAGACAAAAGCAATCAGCCCCAGCATTTT. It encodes CASSEGDKSNQPQHF. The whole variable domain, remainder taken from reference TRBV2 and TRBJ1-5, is EPEVTQTPSHQVTQMGQEVILRCVPISNHLYFYWYRQILGQKVEFLVSFYNNEISEKSEIFDDQFSVERPDGSNFTLKIRSTKLEDSAMYFCASSEGDKSNQPQHFGDGTRLSIL.

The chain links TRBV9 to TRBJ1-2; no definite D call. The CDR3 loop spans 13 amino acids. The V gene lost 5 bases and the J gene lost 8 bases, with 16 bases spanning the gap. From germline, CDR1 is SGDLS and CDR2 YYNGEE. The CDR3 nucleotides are TGTGCCAGCAGAAAAGCAGCCCTTGGAGGCTACACCTTC. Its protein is CASRKAALGGYTF.

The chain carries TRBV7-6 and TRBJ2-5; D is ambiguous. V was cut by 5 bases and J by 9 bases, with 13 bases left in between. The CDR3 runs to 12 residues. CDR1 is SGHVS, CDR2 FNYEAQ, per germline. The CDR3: CASSLGPTAQYF. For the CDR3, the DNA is TGTGCCAGCAGCCTAGGACCAACGGCCCAGTACTTC.

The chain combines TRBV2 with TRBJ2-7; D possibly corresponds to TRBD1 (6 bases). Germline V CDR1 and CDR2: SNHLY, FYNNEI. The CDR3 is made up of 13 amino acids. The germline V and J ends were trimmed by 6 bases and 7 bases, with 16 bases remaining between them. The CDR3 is CASSGTPGKEQYF. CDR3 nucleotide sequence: TGTGCCAGCAGCGGGACACCGGGGAAAGAGCAGTACTTC.

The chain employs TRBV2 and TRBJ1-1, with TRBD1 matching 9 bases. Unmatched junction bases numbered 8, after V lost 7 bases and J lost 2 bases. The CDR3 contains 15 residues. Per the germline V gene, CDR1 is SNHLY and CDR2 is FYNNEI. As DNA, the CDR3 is TGTGCCAGCACCGGACAGGGGATCGGTAACACTGAAGCTTTCTTT. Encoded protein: CASTGQGIGNTEAFF.

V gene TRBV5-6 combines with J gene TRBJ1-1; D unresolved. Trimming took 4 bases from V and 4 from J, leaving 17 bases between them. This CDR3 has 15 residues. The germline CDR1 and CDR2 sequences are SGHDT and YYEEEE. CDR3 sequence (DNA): TGTGCCAGCAGCCCTGGTTGGGGTCGGGCCACTGAAGCTTTCTTT. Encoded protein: CASSPGWGRATEAFF.

The CDR3 spells CSVDWAGRGTTDTQYF. The CDR3 DNA is TGCAGCGTTGATTGGGCGGGCAGGGGAACGACAGATACGCAGTATTTT. The chain joins TRBV29-1 to TRBJ2-3; a weak D match, TRBD1 (6 bases). Per the germline V gene, CDR1 is SQVTM and CDR2 is ANQGSEA. The CDR3 contains 16 residues. Trimming left V 3 bases short and J 3 bases short, with 19 bases between.

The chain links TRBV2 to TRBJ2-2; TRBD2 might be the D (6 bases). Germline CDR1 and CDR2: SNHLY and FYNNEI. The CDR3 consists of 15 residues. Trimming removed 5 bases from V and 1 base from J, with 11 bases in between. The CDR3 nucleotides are TGTGCCAGCAGTTCGGGACTTGGGAACACCGGGGAGCTGTTTTTT. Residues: CASSSGLGNTGELFF.

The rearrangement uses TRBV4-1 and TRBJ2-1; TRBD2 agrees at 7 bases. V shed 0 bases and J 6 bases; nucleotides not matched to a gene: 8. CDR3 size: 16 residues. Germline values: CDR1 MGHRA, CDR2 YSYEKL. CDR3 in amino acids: CASSQDRGASGNEQFF. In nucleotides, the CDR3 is TGCGCCAGCAGCCAAGATAGAGGGGCTAGCGGCAATGAGCAGTTCTTC.

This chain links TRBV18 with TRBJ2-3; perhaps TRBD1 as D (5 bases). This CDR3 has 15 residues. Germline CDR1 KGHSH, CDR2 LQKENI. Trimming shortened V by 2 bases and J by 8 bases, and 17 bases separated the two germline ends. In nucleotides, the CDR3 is TGTGCCAGCTCACCAGAGGTATCAGGGCAAGGTACGCAGTATTTT. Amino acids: CASSPEVSGQGTQYF.

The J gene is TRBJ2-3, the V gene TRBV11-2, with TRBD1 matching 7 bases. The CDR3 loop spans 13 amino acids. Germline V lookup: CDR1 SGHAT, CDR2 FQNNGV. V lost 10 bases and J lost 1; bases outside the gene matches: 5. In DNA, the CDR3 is TGTGCCACCACTGGACAGGGCACAGATACGCAGTATTTT. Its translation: CATTGQGTDTQYF.

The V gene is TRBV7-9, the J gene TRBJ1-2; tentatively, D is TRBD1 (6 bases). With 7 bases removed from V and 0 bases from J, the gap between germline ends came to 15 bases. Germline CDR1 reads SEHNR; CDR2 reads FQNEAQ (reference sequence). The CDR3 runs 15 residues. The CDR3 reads CASNLWGAANYGYTF. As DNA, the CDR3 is TGTGCCAGCAACCTTTGGGGGGCCGCTAACTATGGCTACACCTTC.

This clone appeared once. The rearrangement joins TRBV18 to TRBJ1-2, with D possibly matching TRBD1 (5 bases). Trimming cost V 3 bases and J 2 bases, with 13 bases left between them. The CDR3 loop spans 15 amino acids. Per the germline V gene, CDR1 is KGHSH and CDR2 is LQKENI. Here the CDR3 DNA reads TGTGCCAGCTCACCCAGGGCCAGGGCCAACTATGGCTACACCTTC. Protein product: CASSPRARANYGYTF.

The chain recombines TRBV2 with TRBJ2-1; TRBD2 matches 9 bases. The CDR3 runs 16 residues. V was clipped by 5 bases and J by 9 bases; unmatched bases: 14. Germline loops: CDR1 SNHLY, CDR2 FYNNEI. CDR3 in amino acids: CASSSRGGTSWSEQFF. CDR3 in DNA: TGTGCCAGCAGTAGTCGGGGGGGGACTAGCTGGAGTGAGCAGTTCTTC.

In DNA form, the CDR3 reads TGCGCCAGCAGTCCGGGACAGGTCCCAGATACGCAGTATTTT. Translation gives CASSPGQVPDTQYF. The chain links TRBV10-1 to TRBJ2-3, with 8 bases aligning to TRBD1. CDR3 size: 14 residues. Trimming removed 5 bases from V and 4 bases from J; junction bases left unmatched: 5. Germline lookup yields CDR1 WNHNN and CDR2 SYGVQD (reference sequence).

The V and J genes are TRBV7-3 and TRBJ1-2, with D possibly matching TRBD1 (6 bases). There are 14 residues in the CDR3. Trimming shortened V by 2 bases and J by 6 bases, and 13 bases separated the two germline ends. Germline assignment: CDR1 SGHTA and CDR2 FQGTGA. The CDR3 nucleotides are TGTGCCAGCAGCTTATGGTCACAGGGTCATGGCTACACCTTC. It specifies CASSLWSQGHGYTF.

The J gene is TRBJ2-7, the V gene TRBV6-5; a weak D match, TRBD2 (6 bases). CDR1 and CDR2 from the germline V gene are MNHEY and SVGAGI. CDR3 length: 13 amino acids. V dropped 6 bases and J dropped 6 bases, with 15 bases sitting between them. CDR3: CASRPGSRGEQYF. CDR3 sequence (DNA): TGTGCCAGCAGACCCGGGTCGCGGGGCGAGCAGTACTTC.

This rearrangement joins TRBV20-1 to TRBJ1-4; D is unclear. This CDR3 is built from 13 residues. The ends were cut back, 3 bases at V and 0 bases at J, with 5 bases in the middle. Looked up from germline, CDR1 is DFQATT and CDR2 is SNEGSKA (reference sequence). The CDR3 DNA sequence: TGCAGTGCTAGTTCGGCAACTAATGAAAAACTGTTTTTT. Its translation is CSASSATNEKLFF.

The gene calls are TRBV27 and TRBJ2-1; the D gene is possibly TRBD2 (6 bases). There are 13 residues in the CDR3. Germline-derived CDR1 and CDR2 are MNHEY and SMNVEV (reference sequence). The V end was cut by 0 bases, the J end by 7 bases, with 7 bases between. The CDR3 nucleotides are TGTGCCAGCAGTTTATCGGAGGGGAATGAGCAGTTCTTC. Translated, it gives CASSLSEGNEQFF.

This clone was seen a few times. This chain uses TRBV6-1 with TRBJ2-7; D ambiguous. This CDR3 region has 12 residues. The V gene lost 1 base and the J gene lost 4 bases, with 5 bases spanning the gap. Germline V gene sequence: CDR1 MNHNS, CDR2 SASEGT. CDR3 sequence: CASSEVGYEQYF. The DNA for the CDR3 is TGTGCCAGCAGTGAAGTCGGATACGAGCAGTACTTC.

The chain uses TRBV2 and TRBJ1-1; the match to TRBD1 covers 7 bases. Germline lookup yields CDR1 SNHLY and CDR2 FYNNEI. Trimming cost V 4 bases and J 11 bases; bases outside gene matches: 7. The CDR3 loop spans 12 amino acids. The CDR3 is CASSVRDRRAFF. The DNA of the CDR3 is TGTGCCAGCAGTGTTAGGGACAGAAGGGCTTTCTTT.

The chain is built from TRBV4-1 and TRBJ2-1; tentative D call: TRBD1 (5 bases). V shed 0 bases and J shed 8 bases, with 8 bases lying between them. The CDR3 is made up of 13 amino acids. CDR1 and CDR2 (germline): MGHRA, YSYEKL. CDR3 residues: CASSQDGAYEQFF. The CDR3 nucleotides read TGCGCCAGCAGCCAAGATGGGGCGTATGAGCAGTTCTTC.

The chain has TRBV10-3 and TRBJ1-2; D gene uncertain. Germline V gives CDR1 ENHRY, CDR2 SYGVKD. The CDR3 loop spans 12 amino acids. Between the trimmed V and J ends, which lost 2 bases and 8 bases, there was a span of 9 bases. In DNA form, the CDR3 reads TGTGCCATCAGTGAGACCTTAGGGGGCTACACCTTC. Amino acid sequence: CAISETLGGYTF.